This entry is about one TCR beta chain. What this receptor recognizes is not known. Nothing much larger sits one base from this clone, and base qualities are not available. From the cysteine through the phenylalanine, the CDR3 covers 15 amino acids. CDR3 DNA only is kept here, 45 bases in frame from base 1. Germline trimming amounts to 3 bases on V and 2 bases on J, with 6 as the count of junction bases outside the gene matches. The CDR1 and CDR2 encoded by the germline V gene are SGHVS and FQNEAQ. The sample belongs to a study of shared T cell receptors in the human thymus (dated by TCRdb to about 2021). Context from the whole study: The study investigated the way shared, self-reactive T-cell receptor alpha chains are produced in the human thymus.

The method was the immunoSEQ multiplex PCR assay. Imported from immuneACCESS, the table was reduced by TCRdb to in-frame sequences with V and J called. These copies leave out some clones; in studies compared against another copy, an unresolved V gene accounts for under half, and the cause of the remainder is not known. In all, the sample holds about 660,000 clones, and roughly 90% of those were seen once. The ten most abundant clones make up approximately 0.011% of the sample. The same data also went into a second study, on human thymus T cells. The second source states: In Finland, the donors were immunologically healthy infants who were having open corrective cardiac surgery for congenital heart defects. Thymus tissue was obtained as surgical resects removed during corrective cardiac surgery. Usage of V and J gene segments appeared to be biased in both the thymic and the peripheral blood repertoires. The related research found that thymic TCR repertoires overlapped highly between unrelated individuals. The study used under 10 infant thymus samples plus four related peripheral blood samples to characterize TCR alpha and beta repertoires. Donor ages ranging from about 6 to 250 days were recorded, and 5 to 7 male and two female infants were included in the cohort. Thymocytes were released mechanically from tissue and stored at -70 °C as pellets of 10-30 million cells. A QIAsymphony instrument was used to extract genomic DNA from the frozen cell pellets. Using the immunoSEQ multiplex PCR assay, the TCRB and TCRAD loci were amplified from a standardized quantity of quality-controlled genomic DNA. The amplicons spanned the V(D)J region and were long enough to cover the CDR3 and allow V and J genes to be identified. The amplicons were sequenced on an Illumina platform via the commercial immunoSEQ service. Primer bias and sequencing errors were corrected as previously described, and TCRAD and TCRB definitions were based on the IMGT database. The repertoires were analysed using immunoSEQ Analyzer 3.0 and VDJTools for basic statistics, V/J segment usage, diversity estimates, rarefaction and pairwise overlap. Chao1, ChaoE, Efron-Thisted, Shannon and inverse Simpson indices were used to estimate diversity, which was also estimated on datasets down-sampled to the smallest sample. For repertoire overlap, CDR3 nucleotide sequence, V gene and J gene had to match strictly, and clustering was done by Jaccard-based multidimensional scaling. On average, roughly 890,000 unique TCRB clonotypes were obtained from thymus samples, compared with roughly 89,000 from blood samples.

This sequence originates from a boy younger than two with a congenital heart defect. Donor details come from another sample of the same person, matched by shared clones. Sequencing was carried out using thymocytes. The rearrangement joined TRBV7-8 to TRBJ2-7, with TRBD2 identical over 8 junction bases. The CDR3 corresponds to CASSFLGTRAYEQYF. The base sequence is TGTGCCAGCAGCTTTCTCGGGACTAGGGCCTACGAGCAGTACTTC.